A selection of T cell receptor beta chains follows, all from one sample in a study of T-cell reconstitution after alpha-beta-depleted transplantation in children. TCRdb reprocessed the PCR reads via MiXCR and lists one record per CDR3 protein. The sample carries hundreds of thousands of distinct CDR3 sequences, around 16% recorded once. Sequenced here: PBMCs, mostly from graft donor cells, sampled 360 days after TCRalphabeta/CD19-depleted stem cell transplant. The receptors stem from a male patient aged 2 to 9 who had a stem cell transplant for acute lymphoblastic leukemia, so the T cells may come from the graft donor. Both conserved end residues are part of each CDR3. The order of the fields is clone size, J gene, D gene, V gene, CDR3 protein, CDR3 DNA. The D gene is left open where the match is weak. The size entry is marked missing in some rows and otherwise reads once, few, many or a size class.

size: NA
J: TRBJ2-5
D: NA
V: TRBV30
CDR3: CAWSVPGMPMGTQYF
DNA: TGTGCCTGGAGTGTACCGGGGATGCCGATGGGGACCCAGTACTTC

size: few
J: TRBJ2-5
D: NA
V: TRBV29-1
CDR3: CSADLRRGRPLYQETQYF
DNA: TGCAGCGCCGACCTGCGAAGGGGAAGGCCTCTGTACCAAGAGACCCAGTACTTC

size: NA
J: TRBJ2-1
D: NA
V: TRBV12-3/TRBV12-4
CDR3: CASSFVPGLVYNEQFF
DNA: TGTGCCAGCAGTTTCGTCCCGGGACTCGTATACAATGAGCAGTTCTTC

size: NA
J: TRBJ2-2
D: NA
V: TRBV7-9
CDR3: CASSPRSGNTGELFF
DNA: TGTGCCAGCAGCCCAAGAAGCGGGAACACCGGGGAGCTGTTTTTT

size: few
J: TRBJ2-7
D: TRBD2
V: TRBV20-1
CDR3: CSATTSGGRYAGSYEQYF
DNA: TGCAGTGCTACGACTAGCGGCGGGCGCTACGCGGGCTCCTACGAGCAGTACTTC

size: NA
J: TRBJ1-4
D: NA
V: TRBV20-1
CDR3: CSASEGYEKLFF
DNA: TGCAGTGCTAGCGAGGGATATGAAAAACTGTTTTTT

size: NA
J: TRBJ1-6
D: NA
V: TRBV11-2
CDR3: CASSLVGPGTSPLHF
DNA: TGTGCCAGCAGCTTAGTCGGTCCAGGGACTTCACCCCTCCACTTT

size: NA
J: TRBJ2-1
D: NA
V: TRBV15
CDR3: CATSRGARGRQGYNEQFF
DNA: TGTGCCACCAGCAGAGGTGCAAGGGGACGGCAGGGCTACAATGAGCAGTTCTTC

size: NA
J: TRBJ2-4
D: TRBD1
V: TRBV7-2
CDR3: CASSLGTGTRNIQYF
DNA: TGTGCCAGCAGCTTAGGGACAGGAACAAGAAACATTCAGTACTTC

size: many
J: TRBJ2-1
D: NA
V: TRBV28
CDR3: CASSKVRTSSYNEQFF
DNA: TGTGCCAGCAGCAAGGTACGCACGAGCTCCTACAATGAGCAGTTCTTC